This T cell receptor (beta chain) was sequenced for a study of T cell repertoires in cytomegalovirus infection. Study at large: Public TCR beta signatures provided an indication of both CMV infection and a matching HLA type.

Concerning this clonotype itself: The antigen is unknown.

Each CDR3 protein is one row after TCRdb ran MiXCR on the reads. The sample lists about 500,000 distinct CDR3 sequences; more than 30% were seen once. Study-level points and caveats: In two of eight donors, the top clonotype was HLA-C-restricted CMV-specific.

This receptor was taken from a human donor in good health (CMV status not recorded). Some clones in this sample may be carry-over from other donors' samples. The sequencing here drew on cultured PBMCs, taken from culture after CMV antigen stimulation.

The CDR3 DNA reads TGTGCCAGTAGTCCCCGGAGACAGGGGCCCTCTGGGGCCAACGTCCTGACTTTC. This translates into CASSPRRQGPSGANVLTF. The chain couples TRBV19 to TRBJ2-6, with TRBD1 identical over 8 bases. The V segment lost 5 bases and the J segment 0 bases; nucleotides outside the gene matches: 9. CDR1 and CDR2 (germline): LNHDA, SQIVND (reference sequence). This CDR3 has 18 amino acids.